This T cell receptor beta chain was sequenced for a study of cytomegalovirus exposure and HLA in healthy donors (dated by TCRdb to 2015 to 2018). Background on the whole study: An earlier analysis of approximately 640 of the donors reported about 250 Gb of sequence data and 117 million unique TCR beta sequences from roughly 200 million T cells. High-throughput TCR immunosequencing, statistical association of individual TCRs with disease status, and machine learning were combined to predict cytomegalovirus infection status. Of the roughly 400 genotyped donors, over 80% were placed in the genetic ancestry cluster associated with self-reported Caucasian donors. Donor age, sex, ethnicity and CMV serostatus were compiled alongside the repertoire data. A later genetic analysis took genome-wide SNP genotypes for about three fifths of the 666 donors and used that subset as a discovery cohort. HLA typing covered class I and class II loci at four-digit resolution. The study aimed to test whether cataloging public T cell receptors could reveal signatures of past pathogen exposure. An early release that covered some 640 HLA-typed donors contained approximately 290 gigabases of sequencing data and about 93 million unique TCR sequences. The study profiled the T cell repertoires of some 610 subjects by immunosequencing and related them to cytomegalovirus serostatus. In the later analysis, no new phenotypic data were used to find candidate immune exposures; instead, reliance was placed on TCR beta sequences and their occurrence across donors. A later analysis re-analyzed previously published TCR beta repertoires from 660 or so donors and added high-resolution HLA genotyping to study TCR occurrence patterns. In addition to the first cohort of roughly 670 subjects, a separate validation cohort of 100 to 150 different subjects was used. An earlier analysis of several hundred of the donors used high-throughput TCR beta sequencing to judge whether each TCR beta V gene segment behaved as functional or pseudogenic. Typing coverage differed by locus: A, B, C, DRB1 and DQB1 were typed in roughly 620-630 donors, DQA1 in about 510, DPA1 in 600 to 610, and DPB1 in 450 to 480. Among 300 to 450 genotyped donors of the cohort, an average of about 240,000 unique TCR beta nucleotide sequences were sequenced per donor, roughly 20% of them non-productive. Because of strong linkage in the cohort, roughly five DR-DQ haplotypes were treated as single units for association and clustering. Every discovery cohort repertoire had been produced on one sequencing platform. The research as a whole found: Correlated functional status among segregating V segments might reflect linkage disequilibrium, but an unknown experimental factor could not be ruled out. An earlier analysis of some 590 of the donors showed that most TCR beta V segments appeared in productive rearrangements either about 87% or about 30% of the time, which broadly matched IMGT annotations. The authors suggested that the approach could potentially be extended to other disease states and immunological phenotypes. A further reported finding was that TCR beta sequences accurately predicted the HLA-A and HLA-B alleles for most subjects in the first cohort. A later analysis associated 15,000 to 20,000 TCR beta sequences with specific HLA alleles at a false discovery rate of 0.05. The 87-base-pair reads could not distinguish some IMGT-functional V segments, including TRBV6-2 and TRBV6-3, so those segments were excluded. Assigning TCR associations to individual alleles was difficult when HLA alleles, especially DR and DQ, strongly co-occurred. According to a later analysis, TCR association rates differed among HLA loci, with DRB1 alleles showing the most associated TCRs and HLA-C alleles showing the fewest. A cluster of highly shared sequence variants was judged likely to represent a technical artifact of the sequencing pipeline. A later genetic analysis reported fewer N-insertions in productive TCRs among donors in an Asian-associated ancestry cluster than the roughly 650-donor mean. Because counts were too low, some 17 rarely observed V segments, including chromosome 9 orphons, were excluded from the earlier analysis of under 650 of the donors. In a later analysis, HLA-associated TCR beta chains were found to be more clonally expanded and to have lower generation probabilities than equally common non-associated chains. In this cohort, only TCR beta chains were sequenced, and detectable features were limited by the absence of alpha or paired-chain data. The study listed 164 TCR beta chains as associated with cytomegalovirus. A later analysis found that most CMV-associated TCR beta chains appeared HLA-restricted, with HLA associations seemingly driven largely by CMV exposure. While some public TCRs were present in many individuals, most TCR sequences turned up only very rarely across donors. CMV serostatus was the only immune exposure information available for the cohort. Because HLA typing was missing for some donors at each locus, association tests included only the typed subset. In a later analysis, several top co-occurrence clusters were reported to appear linked to parvovirus B19, influenza, CMV and Epstein-Barr virus. The classifier was reported to diagnose cytomegalovirus status with high specificity and sensitivity in both the original and validation cohorts. A few of the identified cytomegalovirus-associated TCR beta chains were confirmed in vitro to be specific for cytomegalovirus antigens. Sequencing depth was assumed to be roughly uniform across donors in the presence/absence analyses, though that assumption may not hold. A later genetic analysis associated a missense DCLRE1C variant with V-gene and J-gene trimming of TCR beta chains, and an independent cohort replicated the association.

The germline V gene (reference sequence) gives CDR1 as LNHNV and CDR2 as YYDKDF. The CDR3 has 15 amino acids, counting the end cysteine and phenylalanine. Of the read, only the CDR3 DNA is kept; its 45 bases are in frame from base 1. V loses 5 bases, J loses 2 bases, and the germline ends lie 14 bases apart. The cohort comprised around 690 healthy bone marrow donors. At the time of sampling, all cohort members were nominally healthy, though unrecorded immune exposures were likely present. The donor was CMV seronegative and was included in the group of 352 seronegative cohort members. Each donor provided a peripheral blood sample, and peripheral blood mononuclear cells were used for TCR beta sequencing. Genomic DNA was extracted from the blood cell samples with the Qiagen DNeasy Blood Extraction Kit. Library preparation employed the immunoSEQ multiplex PCR assay. A mixture of 60 forward primers for TCR Vbeta segments and 13 reverse primers for TCR Jbeta segments was used in the multiplex PCR. A multiplex PCR assay on genomic DNA amplified the CDR3 region of rearranged TCR beta genes. On the Illumina HiSeq System, the amplified TCR beta libraries were sequenced as 87-base-pair reads. The study's own analysis went as follows. Across the 500 to 750 repertoires, a later analysis counted roughly 84 million unique TCR beta chains, approximately 12 million of which were shared by at least two donors. To remove PCR and sequencing errors, raw reads were error-corrected and collapsed into unique sequences using a nearest-neighbor algorithm that merged closely related sequences. To assign V, D and J gene segments, CDR3 sequences were aligned to IMGT reference sequences. For a sequence to be retained, at least a six-nucleotide match to both a V gene segment and a J gene segment was required. A rearrangement was called productive if the CDR3 had no stop codons and remained in frame with V and J, and every other rearrangement was called non-productive. CDR3 was defined by IMGT convention, running from the second conserved V-encoded cysteine to the conserved J-encoded phenylalanine. Sequences without an unambiguous match to a single V gene segment were excluded from the earlier analysis of approximately 600 of the donors. In an earlier analysis of approximately 590 of the donors, a V segment was called functional when productive rearrangements were above 56.7%, and segregating when the standard deviation between donors exceeded 5%. To diagnose cytomegalovirus status from the catalog of TCR beta chain sequences, a statistical classification framework was built. A later analysis assigned V and J genes by comparing TCR nucleotide sequences with IMGT/GENE-DB human TR gene sequences. In a later analysis, CDR3 sequences and most-parsimonious VDJ recombination scenarios were assigned using the TCRdist pipeline. A later analysis defined each TCR beta chain by its CDR3 amino acid sequence plus V-gene family, and excluded reads lacking a unique V-gene family. As a way to deal with suspected cross-contamination and a sequencing artifact, a later analysis dropped approximately 590 nucleotide sequences that were highly shared and had low generation probability. In a later analysis, a clonal expansion index was calculated for each public chain from normalized within-repertoire ranks of inferred template counts. Generation probabilities in a later analysis came from a VDJ recombination model fitted to out-of-frame rearrangements, and those results were checked against IGoR. Hypergeometric tests were used in a later analysis to score TCR-TCR, TCR-HLA and TCR-CMV co-occurrence, with a repertoire-size bias correction applied to the TCR pairs. To estimate false discovery rates, a later analysis permuted the HLA or CMV assignments 20 times. In a later analysis, co-occurring TCRs were grouped with DBSCAN, and TCRdist sequence similarity was added when clustering was performed within HLA-allele-positive subsets. For co-occurrence clustering, repertoires with fewer than 30,000 or more than 120,000 public chains were excluded, along with roughly 5 repertoires with anomalous nucleotide sharing. Drawn from immuneACCESS, this table holds only the in-frame rearrangements with V and J called that TCRdb kept. Clones are partly lost; checked studies trace under half to an unresolved V gene and leave the rest unexplained. V and J calls and clone size are as listed in that table; D and trimming were resolved from the DNA. This sample's table lists over 150,000 clones. Jointly, the top ten make up roughly 0.7% of the sample.

About this clone: Its antigen is not yet known.

The sample taken for sequencing was PBMCs. Recombination joined TRBV15 with TRBJ2-3; TRBD1 is a possible D gene, resting on 6 matching bases. This TCR came from a boy between 10 and 17 years old in good health and CMV-seronegative. The CDR3 loop reads CATSGGQGHTDTQYF. The sequence in DNA is TGTGCCACCAGCGGGGGCCAAGGGCACACAGATACGCAGTATTTT.